This T cell receptor beta chain was retrieved from a study of cytomegalovirus exposure and HLA in healthy donors (dated by TCRdb to 2017 to 2019). Study-wide context: An earlier analysis of 587 of the donors reported approximately 270 Gb of sequence data and roughly 110 million unique TCR beta sequences from about 179 million T cells. Alongside the repertoire data, information on donor age, sex, ethnicity and CMV serostatus was compiled. Among some 410 genotyped donors of the cohort, an average of around 240,000 unique TCR beta nucleotide sequences were sequenced per donor, roughly a sixth of them non-productive. The number of typed donors differed by locus: 629-630 for A, B, C, DRB1 and DQB1; some 500 for DQA1; 606 for DPA1; and some 470 for DPB1. Approximately 300 gigabases of sequencing data and 70 million to 85 million unique TCR sequences were included in an early release covering over 600 HLA-typed donors. In addition to the first cohort of several hundred subjects, a separate validation cohort of 130 or so different subjects was used. The study aimed to test whether cataloging public T cell receptors could reveal signatures of past pathogen exposure. Using immunosequencing, the study profiled T cell repertoires from some 670 subjects and related those repertoires to cytomegalovirus serostatus. The later analysis used no new phenotypic data to find candidate immune exposures, relying instead on TCR beta sequences and their occurrence across donors. The genetic ancestry cluster associated with self-reported Caucasian donors included about 84% of the approximately 430 genotyped donors. To decide whether each TCR beta V gene segment behaved as functional or pseudogenic, an earlier analysis of some 600 of the donors relied on high-throughput TCR beta sequencing. All discovery cohort repertoires had been generated using a single sequencing platform. A later genetic analysis used genome-wide SNP genotypes for about 65% of the roughly 670 donors, treating that subset as a discovery cohort. Both class I and class II loci were covered by HLA typing, at four-digit resolution. To predict cytomegalovirus infection status, the study brought together high-throughput TCR immunosequencing, statistical association of individual TCRs with disease status, and machine learning. A later analysis re-analyzed previously published TCR beta repertoires from roughly 630 donors and added high-resolution HLA genotyping to study TCR occurrence patterns. Because of strong linkage in the cohort, roughly five DR-DQ haplotypes were treated as single units for association and clustering. The study at large found these results: In a later analysis, 16,951 TCR beta sequences were associated with specific HLA alleles at a false discovery rate of 0.05. Strong co-occurrence of HLA alleles, especially DR and DQ, made assigning TCR associations to individual alleles difficult. The cohort was sequenced for TCR beta chains only, and without alpha or paired-chain data the features that could be detected were limited. HLA typing was unavailable for some donors at each locus, so association tests used only the typed subset. While some public TCRs were present in many individuals, most TCR sequences turned up only very rarely across donors. Correlated functional status among segregating V segments might be attributable to linkage disequilibrium, but an unknown experimental factor could not be ruled out. Immune exposure information for the cohort was limited to CMV serostatus. A later analysis reported that several top co-occurrence clusters appeared linked to parvovirus B19, influenza, CMV and Epstein-Barr virus. A further reported finding was that TCR beta sequences accurately predicted the HLA-A and HLA-B alleles for most subjects in the first cohort. The classifier was reported to diagnose cytomegalovirus status with high specificity and sensitivity in both the original and validation cohorts. A later genetic analysis reported fewer N-insertions in productive TCRs among donors in an Asian-associated ancestry cluster than the roughly 640-donor mean. A total of 150 to 200 TCR beta chains were listed by the study as associated with cytomegalovirus. A later genetic analysis associated a missense DCLRE1C variant with V-gene and J-gene trimming of TCR beta chains, and an independent cohort replicated the association. In a later analysis, HLA-associated TCR beta chains showed more clonal expansion and lower generation probabilities than non-associated chains that were equally common. An earlier analysis of approximately 540 of the donors showed that most TCR beta V segments appeared in productive rearrangements either about 87% or about 30% of the time, which broadly matched IMGT annotations. The presence/absence analyses assumed that sequencing depth was roughly uniform across donors, and that assumption may not be true. Most CMV-associated TCR beta chains appeared to be HLA-restricted in a later analysis, and the HLA associations seemed to be driven largely by CMV exposure. In vitro tests confirmed that a few of the cytomegalovirus-associated TCR beta chains recognize cytomegalovirus antigens. In a later analysis, the rate of TCR association differed among HLA loci, with DRB1 alleles having the most associated TCRs and HLA-C alleles having the fewest. The authors suggested that the approach could potentially be generalized to other disease states and immunological phenotypes. Fewer than 20 rarely observed V segments, including chromosome 9 orphons, were excluded from the earlier analysis of about 500 of the donors because counts were too low. A group of highly shared sequence variants was considered likely to be a technical artifact of the sequencing pipeline. Because the 87-base-pair reads could not distinguish some IMGT-functional V segments, including TRBV6-2 and TRBV6-3, those segments were excluded.

Turning to this clone: Its antigen specificity is not known. Per-base qualities were not stored, and no clone one base away is much larger.

The cohort was made up of approximately 670 healthy bone marrow donors. All cohort members were sampled while nominally healthy, although unrecorded immune exposures were likely present. The donor was CMV seropositive and belonged to the group of some 290 seropositive cohort members. A peripheral blood sample was provided by each donor, and peripheral blood mononuclear cells were used for TCR beta sequencing. Genomic DNA extraction from the blood cell samples was performed with the Qiagen DNeasy Blood Extraction Kit. Its CDR3 holds 16 amino acids, cysteine through phenylalanine. Here the CDR3 DNA is all that survives: 48 bases in frame from base 1. The library was prepared using the immunoSEQ multiplex PCR assay. The multiplex PCR relied on a mix of 60 forward primers for TCR Vbeta segments and 13 reverse primers for TCR Jbeta segments. The CDR3 region of rearranged TCR beta genes was amplified from genomic DNA by a multiplex PCR assay. The Illumina HiSeq System was used to sequence the amplified TCR beta libraries as 87-base-pair reads. As for how the authors treated the data: A later analysis tallied some 79 million unique TCR beta chains across the approximately 670 repertoires, and approximately 9.9 million of those chains were shared by two or more donors. Raw reads were error-corrected and collapsed into unique sequences by a nearest-neighbor algorithm in which closely related sequences were merged to remove PCR and sequencing errors. CDR3 sequences were aligned to IMGT reference sequences to assign V, D and J gene segments. For a sequence to be retained, a match of at least six nucleotides was required to both a V gene segment and a J gene segment. Rearrangements were classified as productive when the CDR3 lacked stop codons and remained in frame with V and J, and all other rearrangements were classified as non-productive. Following IMGT convention, CDR3 was defined as the stretch from the second conserved V-encoded cysteine to the conserved J-encoded phenylalanine. The earlier analysis of 500 to 600 of the donors excluded sequences that lacked an unambiguous match to a single V gene segment. An earlier analysis of a few hundred of the donors called V segments functional above 56.7% productive rearrangements and segregating when the between-donor standard deviation exceeded 5%. A statistical classification framework was developed to diagnose cytomegalovirus status using the catalog of TCR beta chain sequences. A later analysis assigned V and J genes by comparing TCR nucleotide sequences with IMGT/GENE-DB human TR gene sequences. A later analysis assigned CDR3 sequences and most-parsimonious VDJ recombination scenarios with the TCRdist pipeline. A later analysis defined each TCR beta chain by its CDR3 amino acid sequence plus V-gene family, and excluded reads lacking a unique V-gene family. In a later analysis, around 600 highly shared, low-generation-probability nucleotide sequences were removed to address suspected cross-contamination and a sequencing artifact. In a later analysis, a clonal expansion index was calculated for each public chain from normalized within-repertoire ranks of inferred template counts. Generation probabilities in a later analysis came from a VDJ recombination model fitted to out-of-frame rearrangements, and those results were checked against IGoR. In a later analysis, hypergeometric tests were used to score TCR-TCR, TCR-HLA and TCR-CMV co-occurrence, with a repertoire-size bias correction applied to TCR pairs. False discovery rates were estimated in a later analysis by permuting HLA or CMV assignments 20 times. A later analysis grouped co-occurring TCRs with DBSCAN, adding TCRdist sequence similarity when clustering within HLA-allele-positive subsets. For co-occurrence clustering, repertoires with fewer than 30,000 or more than 120,000 public chains were excluded, along with four to six repertoires with anomalous nucleotide sharing. TCRdb stores this immuneACCESS table with in-frame sequences only. Part of the clones is absent; in the studies checked, under half of the shortfall reflects unresolved V genes, and no reason is known for the rest. V and J calls and clone size come straight from that table; D and trimming were deduced from the DNA. The sample data list approximately 120,000 clones, and around four fifths of these were observed just once. The top ten constitute around 20% of the sample.

The receptor was derived from a man between 18 and 35 years old in good health and CMV-seropositive. The chain is encoded by TRBV21-1 joined to TRBJ2-2; TRBD2, the D gene given by the table, was not confirmed from the DNA. TRBV21-1 is assigned pseudogene status. The sequencing input was PBMCs. The CDR3 loop reads CASSTSGGAYTGELFF. The sequence in DNA is TGTGCCAGCAGCACTAGCGGGGGGGCCTACACCGGGGAGCTGTTTTTT.